This T cell receptor beta chain was identified in a study of spatial heterogeneity in lung cancer. Overall study context: Compared with alpha-chain sequences, beta-chain sequences were consistently detected in greater numbers. Study-wide points: Ubiquitous expanded tumor TCRs were observed in blood more at resection than follow-up.

Germline V CDR1 and CDR2: LGHDT, YNNKEL (reference sequence). The CDR3 contains 16 residues. V was clipped by 3 bases and J by 0 bases; unmatched bases: 5. The table lists this clonotype with a few counts. Its matching antigen is unknown. Unique molecular identifiers, one per molecule, were present on every TCR cDNA molecule. TCRdb passed the 5' RACE reads through MiXCR, listing each CDR3 protein once. Of 110,000 or so distinct CDR3 sequences in the sample, 9.5% to 14% are singletons; the top ten hold 20% to 30%. Indicated time point: blood at routine non-recurrence follow-up after resection. Unsorted samples of tumor, nontumor lung or frozen PBMC had their whole RNA sequenced.

The chain joins TRBV3-1 to TRBJ1-5, with 7 positions matching TRBD1. The clonotype comes from a female donor with early-stage non-small cell lung cancer. Sequenced here: PBMCs, sampled at follow-up. CDR3 sequence: CASSHGGGFSNQPQHF. For the CDR3, the DNA is TGTGCCAGCAGCCATGGAGGGGGCTTTAGCAATCAGCCCCAGCATTTT.